One sample yielded the 3 T cell receptor beta chains listed below, sequenced in a study of human T cells and chemical hapten exposure. Time point defined: patch test 2, 6 weeks after DPC sensitization. Treatment reported: therapeutic diphenylcyclopropenone sensitization with weekly scalp DPC. TCRdb independently ran MiXCR on the RACE reads; one entry per CDR3 protein. The data show over 70,000 distinct CDR3 sequences, with 6.5% to 10% seen just once and around 3% held by the top ten. Sequenced material: whole blood, taken in connection with sensitization to the hapten diphenylcyclopropenone (DPC). The receptors originated from a woman in her 50s with alopecia areata. Some clones in this sample may be carry-over from other donors' samples.

This clonotype was counted at least ten times. This chain joins TRBV20-1 and TRBJ2-5; possible D gene TRBD2, 5 bases. This CDR3 contains 14 residues. Deletions cut 5 bases from V and 2 bases from J, with 15 bases between. Per the germline V gene, CDR1 is DFQATT and CDR2 is SNEGSKA (reference sequence). The CDR3 loop reads CSAEQRRGQETQYF. The CDR3 DNA is TGCAGTGCTGAACAGAGACGGGGACAAGAGACCCAGTACTTC.

This clonotype was seen just once. A much larger clone sits a single nucleotide away, making a read error possible. The rearrangement uses TRBV7-2 and TRBJ2-3; 7 nucleotides agree with TRBD2. CDR1 and CDR2 from the germline V gene are SGHTA and FQGNSA. The CDR3 is 13 amino acids. Trimming cost V 6 bases and J 5 bases; bases outside gene matches: 5. The DNA of the CDR3 is TGTGCCAGCAGGCCGCAGCGGGGAGATACGCAGTATTTT. It encodes CASRPQRGDTQYF.

In this sample, this clonotype turned up many times. The chain uses TRBV7-8 and TRBJ2-1, with a weak D call TRBD2 (6 bases). The CDR3 contains 14 residues. Germline-derived CDR1 and CDR2 are SGHVS and FQNEAQ. V was clipped by 5 bases and J by 6 bases, with 14 bases between them. Written as DNA, the CDR3 is TGTGCCAGCAGCACTGGGACTTTAGCCAATGAGCAGTTCTTC. It encodes CASSTGTLANEQFF.